This entry lists 20 T cell receptor beta chains sequenced from one sample in a study of shared clonotypes between healthy human individuals. The protocol was immunoSEQ multiplex PCR, while the TCRdb copy is restricted to in-frame clones and leaves out a portion. The profile covers 170,000 or so clones, with 66% appearing a single time and more than 9% taken by the ten largest. The specimen sequenced was memory CD4+ T cells sorted from blood. The subset: CD45RA-negative fraction. These receptors came from a man younger than 40 in good health.

The table lists this clone with a count of one. The chain recombines TRBV7-8 with TRBJ1-5, with unresolved D. CDR3 length: 14 amino acids. Trimming stripped 5 bases from V and 0 bases from J, with 8 bases between. Germline V gene data show CDR1 as SGHVS and CDR2 as FQNEAQ. The chain's CDR3 is CASSLSVSNQPQHF. CDR3 bases: TGTGCCAGCAGCCTCAGCGTTAGCAATCAGCCCCAGCATTTT.

There are a few counts of this clone. The chain carries TRBV27 and TRBJ1-2; D ambiguous. The CDR3 contains 12 residues. Germline assignment: CDR1 MNHEY and CDR2 SMNVEV (reference sequence). Trimming took off 8 bases at V and 2 bases at J, with 9 bases between the two ends. CDR3 bases: TGTGCCAGCGGAGTGGAGAACTATGGCTACACCTTC. This translates into CASGVENYGYTF.

Note on this clone: This CDR3 is also generated by other DNA sequences in the sample. The rearrangement links TRBV7-2 to TRBJ2-5; D is unresolved. The ends were cut back, 6 bases at V and 0 bases at J, with 5 bases in the middle. The CDR3 is made up of 12 amino acids. Germline V lookup: CDR1 SGHTA, CDR2 FQGNSA. CDR3 protein: CASSRYQETQYF. DNA for the CDR3: TGTGCCAGCAGTCGGTACCAAGAGACCCAGTACTTC.

The V gene is TRBV5-1, the J gene TRBJ1-4; tentative D call: TRBD1 (5 bases). CDR1 is SGHRS, CDR2 YFSETQ, per germline. V lost 4 bases and J 8 bases, leaving 15 bases between the germline ends. The CDR3 contains 14 residues. The CDR3 spells CASSLMDTAEKLFF. DNA for the CDR3: TGCGCCAGCAGCCTTATGGACACCGCCGAAAAACTGTTTTTT.

The V and J genes are TRBV14 and TRBJ2-1; D is undetermined. V was clipped by 1 base and J by 8 bases, with 9 bases between them. The CDR3 covers 13 residues. CDR1 and CDR2 from the germline V gene are SGHDN and FVKESK. The CDR3 region has the DNA TGTGCCAGCAGCCAAGTGGGGTGGCATGAGCAGTTCTTC. Translating it yields CASSQVGWHEQFF. The full variable domain, in which reference TRBV14 and TRBJ2-1 provide the parts outside the CDR3, is EAGVTQFPSHSVIEKGQTVTLRCDPISGHDNLYWYRRVMGKEIKFLLHFVKESKQDESGMPNNRFLAERTGGTYSTLKVQPAELEDSGVYFCASSQVGWHEQFFGPGTRLTVL.

This chain connects TRBV7-9 to TRBJ2-3, with D maybe TRBD2 (6 bases). CDR3 length: 19 amino acids. Trimming removed 4 bases at V and 1 base at J, with 24 bases between. Germline lookup yields CDR1 SEHNR and CDR2 FQNEAQ (reference sequence). The CDR3: CASSWREGTTGLGTDTQYF. The DNA for the CDR3 is TGTGCCAGCAGCTGGAGGGAAGGAACCACAGGCCTCGGCACAGATACGCAGTATTTT.

This sequence joins TRBV25-1 and TRBJ2-1, with D perhaps TRBD2 (6 bases). V lost 5 bases, J lost 5 bases, and 16 bases lay in between. CDR1 is MGHDK, CDR2 SYGVNS, per germline. The CDR3 extends over 15 amino acids. CDR3 loop: CASSSQGRNDNEQFF. The CDR3 DNA sequence: TGTGCCAGCAGTTCCCAAGGGAGGAACGACAATGAGCAGTTCTTC.

The table lists this clone with a few counts. This sequence joins TRBV7-2 and TRBJ2-3; the match to TRBD2 covers 9 bases. CDR1 and CDR2 from the germline V gene are SGHTA and FQGNSA. This CDR3 spans 16 amino acids. The J segment lost 2 bases and the V segment lost 6 bases, leaving 9 bases of the junction unmatched. The CDR3 nucleotides are TGTGCCAGCAGGTCTGGGCTAGCGGGAACCACAGATACGCAGTATTTT. Protein sequence: CASRSGLAGTTDTQYF.

CDR3 sequence: CASSFGTSSTDTQYF. The CDR3 region has the DNA TGTGCCAGCAGCTTTGGGACTTCTTCAACAGATACGCAGTATTTT. The chain employs TRBV11-1 and TRBJ2-3; D is perhaps TRBD2 (6 bases). CDR3 length equals 15 residues. Germline-derived CDR1 and CDR2 are SGHAT and FQDESV (reference sequence). V was clipped by 3 bases and J by 3 bases, with 13 bases between them.

The sample holds many counts of this clone. The rearrangement links TRBV2 to TRBJ1-1, with 7 bases aligning to TRBD1. The length of the CDR3 is 11 residues. With 6 bases clipped from V and 12 bases from J, the junction kept 7 bases outside the gene matches. From germline, CDR1 is SNHLY and CDR2 FYNNEI. This chain's CDR3 is CASSPQGSTFF. CDR3 in DNA: TGTGCCAGCAGCCCACAGGGGTCGACTTTCTTT.

At least ten counts were recorded for this clone. The V call is TRBV25-1, the J call TRBJ2-5; D is possibly TRBD2 (6 bases). CDR1 and CDR2 (germline): MGHDK, SYGVNS. The V and J ends lost 8 bases and 3 bases respectively, with 16 bases between them. This CDR3 has 14 amino acids. CDR3: CASFGSGGEETQYF. The CDR3 nucleotides are TGTGCCAGCTTCGGGTCGGGCGGGGAAGAGACCCAGTACTTC.

CDR3 sequence: CATFEPNTDTQYF. The DNA for the CDR3 is TGTGCCACCTTCGAGCCTAACACAGATACGCAGTATTTT. This chain uses TRBV28 with TRBJ2-3; D ambiguous. V lost 10 bases to trimming and J lost 2 bases, with 13 bases between them. CDR3 length: 13 residues. Germline V lookup: CDR1 MDHEN, CDR2 SYDVKM.

The rearrangement uses TRBV2 and TRBJ1-5; no firm D call. The length of the CDR3 is 14 residues. The V gene's germline CDR1 is SNHLY and CDR2 FYNNEI. V lost 7 bases and J 11 bases, leaving 21 bases between the germline ends. CDR3 protein: CASTDTRTGRAQHF. CDR3 in DNA: TGTGCCAGCACTGACACCAGGACTGGGAGGGCCCAGCATTTT.

In DNA, the CDR3 is TGTGCCATCAGTCCGGACAGGGGATTCTACGAGCAGTACTTC. This translates into CAISPDRGFYEQYF. The rearrangement uses TRBV10-3 and TRBJ2-7, with 9 bases identical to TRBD1. The CDR3 loop spans 14 amino acids. V lost 5 bases, J lost 3 bases, and 5 bases stayed unmatched. Germline V gives CDR1 ENHRY, CDR2 SYGVKD.

CDR3 protein: CASSSRGTSGYEQYF. The DNA of the CDR3 is TGTGCCAGCAGCTCCCGGGGGACTAGCGGCTACGAGCAGTACTTC. The V call is TRBV7-2, the J call TRBJ2-7; TRBD2 matches 11 bases. CDR3 length equals 15 residues. Germline-derived CDR1 and CDR2 are SGHTA and FQGNSA. The V gene end was trimmed by 4 bases and the J gene end by 3 bases; junction bases not matched to a gene: 5.

Only a few counts were recorded for this clone. V is TRBV5-1 and J is TRBJ1-4; 11 positions match TRBD1. Germline CDR1 is SGHRS and CDR2 is YFSETQ. There are 14 residues in the CDR3. J lost 10 bases, V lost 4 bases, and 6 bases had no gene match. The CDR3 DNA reads TGCGCCAGCAGCAAGGGACAGGGGGTAGGAAAACTGTTTTTT. Amino acid sequence: CASSKGQGVGKLFF.

This chain uses TRBV18 with TRBJ2-7, with D unclear. This CDR3 has 14 amino acids. Between the trimmed V and J ends, which lost 3 bases and 6 bases, there was a span of 15 bases. Germline lookup yields CDR1 KGHSH and CDR2 LQKENI. As DNA, the CDR3 is TGTGCCAGCTCACCTATGAACAGCCCCGGCGAGCAGTACTTC. This codes for CASSPMNSPGEQYF.

The rearrangement links TRBV21-1 to TRBJ2-7. TRBV21-1 has pseudogene status. The CDR3 loop spans 14 amino acids. CDR3 loop: CASIFPALSYEQYF. Written as DNA, the CDR3 is TGTGCCAGCATCTTTCCCGCCCTCTCCTACGAGCAGTACTTC.

The V and J genes are TRBV10-3 and TRBJ2-1, with D possibly being TRBD2 (6 bases). CDR3 length: 15 amino acids. The V end was cut by 0 bases, the J end by 1 base, with 7 bases between. CDR1 is ENHRY and CDR2 is SYGVKD in the germline V gene. This CDR3 reads CAISESGTSYNEQFF. In DNA form, the CDR3 reads TGTGCCATCAGTGAGTCCGGGACTTCCTACAATGAGCAGTTCTTC.

CDR3 in DNA: TGTGCCAGTAGTATTCGTGGCCAGCCCCAAGAGACCCAGTACTTC. As protein: CASSIRGQPQETQYF. The chain links TRBV19 to TRBJ2-5; no firm D call. The CDR3 runs 15 residues. Germline CDR1 and CDR2: LNHDA and SQIVND (reference sequence). V was cut by 3 bases and J by 1 base, with 12 bases left in between.